This T cell receptor (beta chain) was captured in a study of CD8+CD57+ T cells in acquired aplastic anemia. Both TCR beta VDJ combination and CDR3 sequence profiling were carried out. Genomic DNA was the template for this profiling. A single record per CDR3 protein comes from TCRdb applying MiXCR to the reads. The sample has around 430,000 distinct CDR3 sequences; around a third are singletons. CDR1 is SNHLY and CDR2 is FYNNEI in the germline V gene. This CDR3 has 16 residues. J was trimmed by 1 base and V by 2 bases; bases with no gene match: 8. All sequencing subjects had displayed CD8+CD57+ cell expansion on flow cytometry. This clonotype occurred a few times.

The material sequenced was sorted CD4+, CD8+, or CD8+CD57+ T cells (not recorded which) from PBMCs. This chain uses TRBV2 with TRBJ2-7, with 7 bases lining up with TRBD1. This TCR was recovered from a human donor with aplastic anemia. CDR3 residues: CASSEYGRGFSYEQYF. CDR3 DNA sequence: TGTGCCAGCAGTGAATATGGCAGGGGGTTTTCCTACGAGCAGTACTTC.